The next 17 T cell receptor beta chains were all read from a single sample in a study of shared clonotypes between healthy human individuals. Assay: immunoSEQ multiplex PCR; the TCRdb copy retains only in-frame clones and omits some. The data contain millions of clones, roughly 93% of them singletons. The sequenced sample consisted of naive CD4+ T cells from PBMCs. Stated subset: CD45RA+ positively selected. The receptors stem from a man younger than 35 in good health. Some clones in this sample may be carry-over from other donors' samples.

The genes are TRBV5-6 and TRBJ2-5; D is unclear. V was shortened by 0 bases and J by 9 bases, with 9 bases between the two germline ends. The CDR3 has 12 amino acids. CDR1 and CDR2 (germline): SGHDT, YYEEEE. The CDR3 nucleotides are TGTGCCAGCAGCTTGGACATCGGCGCCCAGTACTTC. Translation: CASSLDIGAQYF. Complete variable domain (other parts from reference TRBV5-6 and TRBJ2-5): DAGVTQSPTHLIKTRGQQVTLRCSPKSGHDTVSWYQQALGQGPQFIFQYYEEEERQRGNFPDRFSGHQFPNYSSELNVNALLLGDSALYLCASSLDIGAQYFGPGTRLLVL.

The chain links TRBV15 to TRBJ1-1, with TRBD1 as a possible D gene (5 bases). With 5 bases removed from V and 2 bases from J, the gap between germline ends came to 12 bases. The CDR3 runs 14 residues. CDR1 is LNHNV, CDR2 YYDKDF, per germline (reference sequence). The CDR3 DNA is TGTGCCACCAGCGTGCCCGGGACCAACACTGAAGCTTTCTTT. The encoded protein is CATSVPGTNTEAFF.

As DNA, the CDR3 is TGTGCCAGCAGAGATACCCGAAGGGAACGATACAATGAGCAGTTCTTC. It specifies CASRDTRRERYNEQFF. The chain uses TRBV6-4 and TRBJ2-1; D not resolved. The germline V gene has CDR1 MRHNA and CDR2 SNTAGT. This CDR3 is 16 amino acids long. The germline V and J ends were trimmed by 6 bases and 4 bases, with 19 bases remaining between them.

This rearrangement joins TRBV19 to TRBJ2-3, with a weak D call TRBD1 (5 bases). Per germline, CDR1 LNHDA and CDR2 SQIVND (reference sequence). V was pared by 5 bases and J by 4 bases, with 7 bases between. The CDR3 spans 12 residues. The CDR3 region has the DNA TGTGCCAGTAGTCAGGGCTCAGATACGCAGTATTTT. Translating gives CASSQGSDTQYF.

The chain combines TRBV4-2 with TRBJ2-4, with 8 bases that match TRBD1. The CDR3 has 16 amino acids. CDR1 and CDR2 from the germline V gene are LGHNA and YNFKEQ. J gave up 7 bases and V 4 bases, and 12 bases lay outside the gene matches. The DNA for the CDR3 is TGTGCCAGCAGCCCGCGATCGGACAGGGAGAGGAACATTCAGTACTTC. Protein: CASSPRSDRERNIQYF.

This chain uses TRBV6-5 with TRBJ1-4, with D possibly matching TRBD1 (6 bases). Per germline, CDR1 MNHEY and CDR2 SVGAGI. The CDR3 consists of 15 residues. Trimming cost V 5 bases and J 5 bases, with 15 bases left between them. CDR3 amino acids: CASSTQGWKNEKLFF. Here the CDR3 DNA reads TGTGCCAGCAGTACCCAGGGGTGGAAGAATGAAAAACTGTTTTTT.

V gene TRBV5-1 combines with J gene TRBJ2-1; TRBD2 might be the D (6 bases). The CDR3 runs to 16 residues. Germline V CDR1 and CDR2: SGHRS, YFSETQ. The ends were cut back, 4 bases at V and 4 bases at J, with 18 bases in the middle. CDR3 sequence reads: CASSPPVGRGYNEQFF. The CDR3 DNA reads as TGCGCCAGCAGCCCGCCAGTGGGACGGGGGTACAATGAGCAGTTCTTC. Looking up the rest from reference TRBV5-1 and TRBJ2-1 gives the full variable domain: KAGVTQTPRYLIKTRGQQVTLSCSPISGHRSVSWYQQTPGQGLQFLFEYFSETQRNKGNFPGRFSGRQFSNSRSEMNVSTLELGDSALYLCASSPPVGRGYNEQFFGPGTRLTVL.

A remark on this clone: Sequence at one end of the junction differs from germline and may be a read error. CDR3: CASSQTEAQYF. CDR3 DNA: TGCGCCAGCAGCCAGACAGAGGCCCAGTACTTC. The V gene is TRBV5-1, the J gene TRBJ2-5; TRBD1 is a possible D gene (5 bases). The CDR3 spans 11 residues. Germline lookup yields CDR1 SGHRS and CDR2 YFSETQ.

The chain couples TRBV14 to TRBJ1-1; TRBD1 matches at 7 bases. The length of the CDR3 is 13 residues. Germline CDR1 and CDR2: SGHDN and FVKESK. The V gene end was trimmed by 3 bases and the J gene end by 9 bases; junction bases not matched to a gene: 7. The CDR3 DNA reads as TGTGCCAGCAGCCAGAAACAGGGGACTCAAGCTTTCTTT. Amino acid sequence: CASSQKQGTQAFF.

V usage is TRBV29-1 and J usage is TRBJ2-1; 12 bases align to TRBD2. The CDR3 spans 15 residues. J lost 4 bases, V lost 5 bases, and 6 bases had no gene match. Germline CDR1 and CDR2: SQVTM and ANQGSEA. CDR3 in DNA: TGCAGCGTTCCCCGGACTAGCGGGAATTACAATGAGCAGTTCTTC. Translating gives CSVPRTSGNYNEQFF.

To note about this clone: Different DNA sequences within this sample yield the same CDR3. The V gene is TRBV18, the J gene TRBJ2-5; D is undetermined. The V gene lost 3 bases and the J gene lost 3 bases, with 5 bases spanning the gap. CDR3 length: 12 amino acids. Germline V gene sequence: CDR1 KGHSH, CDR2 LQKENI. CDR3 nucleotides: TGTGCCAGCTCACCTGTTGAAGAGACCCAGTACTTC. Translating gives CASSPVEETQYF.

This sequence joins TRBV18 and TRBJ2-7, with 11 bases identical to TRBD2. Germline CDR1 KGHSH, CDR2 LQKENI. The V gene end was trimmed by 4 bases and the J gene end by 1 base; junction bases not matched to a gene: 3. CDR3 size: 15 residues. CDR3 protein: CASSRIAGGSYEQYF. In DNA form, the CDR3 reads TGTGCCAGCTCACGGATAGCGGGAGGGTCCTACGAGCAGTACTTC.

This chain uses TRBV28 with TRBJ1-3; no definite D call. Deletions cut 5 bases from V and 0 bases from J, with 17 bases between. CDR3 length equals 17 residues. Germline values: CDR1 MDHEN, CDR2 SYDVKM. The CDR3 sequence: CASSAFGGSSSGNTIYF. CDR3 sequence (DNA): TGTGCCAGCAGTGCCTTCGGAGGGTCGAGCTCTGGAAACACCATATATTTT.

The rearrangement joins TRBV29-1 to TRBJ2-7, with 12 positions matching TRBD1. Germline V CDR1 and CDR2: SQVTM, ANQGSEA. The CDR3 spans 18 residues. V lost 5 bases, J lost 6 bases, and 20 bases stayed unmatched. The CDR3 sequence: CSVYRRDRGPFTKAEQYF. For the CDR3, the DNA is TGCAGCGTTTATCGTCGGGACAGGGGGCCGTTCACCAAGGCCGAGCAGTACTTC.

CDR3 in DNA: TGCAGCGTTGGAGGACTAGCGGGAGCGGGTACGCAGTATTTT. This encodes CSVGGLAGAGTQYF. V is TRBV29-1 and J is TRBJ2-3; 13 positions match TRBD2. Germline V gene sequence: CDR1 SQVTM, CDR2 ANQGSEA. The length of the CDR3 is 14 residues. J lost 8 bases, V lost 4 bases, and 6 bases had no gene match.

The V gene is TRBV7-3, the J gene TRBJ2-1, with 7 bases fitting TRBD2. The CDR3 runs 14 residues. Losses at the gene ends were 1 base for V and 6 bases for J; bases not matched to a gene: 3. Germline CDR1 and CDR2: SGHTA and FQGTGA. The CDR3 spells CASSLSGRANEQFF. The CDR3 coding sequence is TGTGCCAGCAGCTTAAGCGGGAGAGCCAATGAGCAGTTCTTC. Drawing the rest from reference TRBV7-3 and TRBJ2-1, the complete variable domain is GAGVSQTPSNKVTEKGKYVELRCDPISGHTALYWYRQSLGQGPEFLIYFQGTGAADDSGLPNDRFFAVRPEGSVSTLKIQRTERGDSAVYLCASSLSGRANEQFFGPGTRLTVL.

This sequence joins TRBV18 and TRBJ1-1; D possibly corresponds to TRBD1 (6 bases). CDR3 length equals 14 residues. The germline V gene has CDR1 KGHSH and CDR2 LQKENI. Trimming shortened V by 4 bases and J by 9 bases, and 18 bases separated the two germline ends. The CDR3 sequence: CASSQSGTSGKAFF. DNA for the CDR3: TGTGCCAGCTCACAATCCGGGACAAGTGGAAAAGCTTTCTTT.